The 18 T cell receptor beta chains below all came from one sample that was sequenced in a study of identical twins. TCRdb used MiXCR to reprocess the 5' RACE reads, holding one entry per CDR3 protein. The sample lists 700,000 or so distinct CDR3 sequences, 8% to 9% occurring once. The sample was also reused in another study, on yellow fever vaccine responses in identical twins.

Sequences were obtained from PBMCs. The receptors stem from a woman younger than 30 in good health.

This chain uses TRBV25-1 with TRBJ1-1; the match to TRBD1 covers 7 bases. From germline, CDR1 is MGHDK and CDR2 SYGVNS. The J segment lost 0 bases and the V segment lost 8 bases, leaving 9 bases of the junction unmatched. CDR3 length: 15 residues. The CDR3 loop is CASSGLGQMNTEAFF. DNA of the CDR3: TGTGCCAGCTCCGGCCTGGGACAGATGAACACTGAAGCTTTCTTT.

This chain connects TRBV29-1 to TRBJ2-6; weak D call: TRBD2 (5 bases). Germline V gene data show CDR1 as SQVTM and CDR2 as ANQGSEA. The CDR3 has 13 residues. V was clipped by 6 bases and J by 4 bases, with 10 bases between them. The chain's CDR3 is CSVQLEGANVLTF. CDR3 DNA sequence: TGCAGCGTCCAACTAGAGGGGGCCAACGTCCTGACTTTC.

This chain uses TRBV9 with TRBJ2-3, with D possibly TRBD2 on 5 matching bases. Germline loops: CDR1 SGDLS, CDR2 YYNGEE. The V end was cut by 3 bases, the J end by 6 bases, with 23 bases between. The CDR3 totals 17 residues. The CDR3 nucleotides read TGTGCCAGCAGCGGAATTGCGGGCTTCGGGGATCCGGATACGCAGTATTTT. Protein: CASSGIAGFGDPDTQYF.

The rearrangement joins TRBV11-2 to TRBJ2-3, with 15 positions matching TRBD2. The V gene end was trimmed by 4 bases and the J gene end by 4 bases; junction bases not matched to a gene: 9. CDR1 and CDR2 (germline): SGHAT, FQNNGV. The CDR3 loop spans 18 amino acids. CDR3 nucleotide sequence: TGTGCCAGCAGCTGGGGACTAGCGGGGGGCGGAAGTGCAGATACGCAGTATTTT. Residues: CASSWGLAGGGSADTQYF.

This clonotype has a count of ten or more. The rearrangement uses TRBV12-3 or TRBV12-4 and TRBJ1-1, with 8 bases lining up with TRBD1. V was clipped by 7 bases and J by 6 bases; unmatched bases: 10. The CDR3 runs 14 residues. CDR3 in DNA: TGTGCCAGCACCTGGACAGGGAGTATCTCTGAAGCTTTCTTT. This translates into CASTWTGSISEAFF.

The chain employs TRBV28 and TRBJ2-3, with 8 bases lining up with TRBD2. V shed 3 bases and J 4 bases; nucleotides not matched to a gene: 9. Per germline, CDR1 MDHEN and CDR2 SYDVKM. CDR3 length: 16 residues. CDR3 protein: CASSFLAGGASDTQYF. In nucleotides, the CDR3 is TGTGCCAGCAGTTTTCTTGCGGGGGGCGCCTCAGATACGCAGTATTTT.

CDR3 region: CASSPTFQPQHF. The DNA of the CDR3 is TGTGCCAGCAGCCCCACTTTTCAACCCCAGCATTTT. This rearrangement joins TRBV12-3 or TRBV12-4 to TRBJ1-5; D is unresolved. The CDR3 runs to 12 residues. With 6 bases removed from V and 10 bases from J, the gap between germline ends came to 13 bases.

V gene TRBV10-3 combines with J gene TRBJ2-5; tentatively, D is TRBD1 (7 bases). CDR1 and CDR2 (germline): ENHRY, SYGVKD. Trimming left V 5 bases short and J 3 bases short, with 19 bases between. The CDR3 runs 16 residues. CDR3 nucleotides: TGTGCCATCAGTCGAGCAGGGGGGCGCGGGGAAGAGACCCAGTACTTC. Translating gives CAISRAGGRGEETQYF.

The rearrangement joins TRBV3-1 to TRBJ1-5, with 7 bases that match TRBD1. This CDR3 region has 14 residues. V lost 1 base, J lost 9 bases, and 6 bases stayed unmatched. The V gene's germline CDR1 is LGHDT and CDR2 YNNKEL (reference sequence). CDR3 nucleotides: TGTGCCAGCAGCCAAGGGGCAGGGGACAGGCCCCAGCATTTT. The encoded protein is CASSQGAGDRPQHF.

This clonotype occurred many times. The chain carries TRBV2 and TRBJ2-7; the match to TRBD2 covers 8 bases. There are 15 residues in the CDR3. The trim removed 3 bases at V and 7 bases at J, leaving 11 bases unmatched. Germline CDR1 and CDR2: SNHLY and FYNNEI. The CDR3 reads CASSDESGSNWEQYF. Written as DNA, the CDR3 is TGTGCCAGCAGTGACGAGAGCGGGAGCAATTGGGAGCAGTACTTC.

This clonotype was recorded many times. The chain links TRBV4-1 to TRBJ1-4; a possible D gene is TRBD1 (5 bases). Trimming pared 5 bases from V and 8 bases from J, leaving 12 bases between. Germline V gene sequence: CDR1 MGHRA, CDR2 YSYEKL. CDR3 length: 13 amino acids. This chain's CDR3 is CASSTDRSEKLFF. The CDR3 nucleotides read TGCGCCAGCAGCACCGACAGAAGCGAAAAACTGTTTTTT.

A few counts support this clonotype. The gene calls are TRBV5-1 and TRBJ2-7; 8 nucleotides line up with TRBD1. The CDR3 consists of 15 residues. The germline V gene has CDR1 SGHRS and CDR2 YFSETQ. The junction had 7 bases not matched to a gene; V was cut back by 4 bases and J by 1 base. CDR3: CASSPPRTGSYEQYF. CDR3 DNA: TGCGCCAGCAGCCCTCCACGGACAGGGTCCTACGAGCAGTACTTC.

This clonotype was seen ten or more times. The chain joins TRBV4-2 to TRBJ2-1; perhaps TRBD2 as D (6 bases). The CDR3 has 16 residues. V lost 0 bases, J lost 4 bases, and 13 bases lay in between. Germline V CDR1 and CDR2: LGHNA, YNFKEQ. The DNA of the CDR3 is TGTGCCAGCAGCCAAGAAGGGACTCCGGCTTACAATGAGCAGTTCTTC. As protein: CASSQEGTPAYNEQFF.

This clonotype was observed at least ten times. The chain carries TRBV5-1 and TRBJ2-2; no definite D call. Looked up from germline, CDR1 is SGHRS and CDR2 is YFSETQ. V shed 0 bases and J shed 6 bases, with 12 bases lying between them. The CDR3 contains 15 residues. The CDR3 loop reads CASSLGGTEAGELFF. In DNA, the CDR3 is TGCGCCAGCAGCTTGGGTGGAACCGAGGCCGGGGAGCTGTTTTTT. Combining the CDR3 with reference TRBV5-1 and TRBJ2-2 gives the whole variable domain KAGVTQTPRYLIKTRGQQVTLSCSPISGHRSVSWYQQTPGQGLQFLFEYFSETQRNKGNFPGRFSGRQFSNSRSEMNVSTLELGDSALYLCASSLGGTEAGELFFGEGSRLTVL.

The chain employs TRBV20-1 and TRBJ2-7; D unresolved. The V end lost 0 bases, the J end lost 3 bases, and 24 bases lay between the germline ends. CDR1 DFQATT and CDR2 SNEGSKA come from the germline V gene (reference sequence). The CDR3 loop spans 18 amino acids. The DNA of the CDR3 is TGCAGTGCTAGAGATCACCCCCCACACATAAGTGGCGTCTACGAGCAGTACTTC. Its translation: CSARDHPPHISGVYEQYF.

This clonotype came up many times. This chain joins TRBV20-1 and TRBJ2-7; D gene unclear. The CDR3 extends over 12 amino acids. Germline V gene sequence: CDR1 DFQATT, CDR2 SNEGSKA (reference sequence). V shed 3 bases and J shed 5 bases, with 11 bases lying between them. CDR3 DNA: TGCAGTGCTAGGCTTCTGGAGCACGAGCAGTACTTC. This translates into CSARLLEHEQYF.

J is TRBJ1-1 and V is TRBV12-3 or TRBV12-4; D gene ambiguous. The CDR3 loop spans 14 amino acids. Trimming shortened V by 7 bases and J by 3 bases, and 15 bases separated the two germline ends. As DNA, the CDR3 is TGTGCCAGCATTTGGCGATTGAGTGACACTGAAGCTTTCTTT. Amino acid sequence: CASIWRLSDTEAFF.

V gene TRBV12-3 or TRBV12-4 combines with J gene TRBJ2-7, with a possible D match to TRBD2 (6 bases). The V gene lost 5 bases and the J gene lost 4 bases, with 15 bases spanning the gap. There are 14 residues in the CDR3. The DNA for the CDR3 is TGTGCCAGCAGTCTGCGGGATTTTGAATACGAGCAGTACTTC. Protein product: CASSLRDFEYEQYF.